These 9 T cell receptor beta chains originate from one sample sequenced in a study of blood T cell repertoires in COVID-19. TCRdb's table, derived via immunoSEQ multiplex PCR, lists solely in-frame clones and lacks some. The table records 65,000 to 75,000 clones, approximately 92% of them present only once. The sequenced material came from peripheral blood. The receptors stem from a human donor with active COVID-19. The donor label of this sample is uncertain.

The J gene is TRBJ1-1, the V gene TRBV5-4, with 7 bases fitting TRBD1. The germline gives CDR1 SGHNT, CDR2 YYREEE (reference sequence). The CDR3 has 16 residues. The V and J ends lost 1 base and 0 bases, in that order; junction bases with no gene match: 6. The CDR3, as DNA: TGTGCCAGCAGCTTGATTGGGACAGCAATGAACACTGAAGCTTTCTTT. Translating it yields CASSLIGTAMNTEAFF.

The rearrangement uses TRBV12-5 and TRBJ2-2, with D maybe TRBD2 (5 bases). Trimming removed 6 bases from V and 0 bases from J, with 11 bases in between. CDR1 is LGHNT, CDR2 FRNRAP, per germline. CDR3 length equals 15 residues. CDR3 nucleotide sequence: TGTGCTAGTGGGGAGGCAATCGCGAACACCGGGGAGCTGTTTTTT. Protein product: CASGEAIANTGELFF.

Written as DNA, the CDR3 is TGTGCCAGCAGCACCACAGGGTCAGATACGCAGTATTTT. Its translation is CASSTTGSDTQYF. The chain links TRBV7-3 to TRBJ2-3, with D possibly matching TRBD1 (6 bases). The V gene's germline CDR1 is SGHTA and CDR2 FQGTGA. The CDR3 spans 13 residues. V was pared by 5 bases and J by 4 bases, with 10 bases between.

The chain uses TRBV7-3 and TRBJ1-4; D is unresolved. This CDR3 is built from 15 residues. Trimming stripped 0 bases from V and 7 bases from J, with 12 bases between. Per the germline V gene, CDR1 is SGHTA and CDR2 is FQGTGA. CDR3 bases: TGTGCCAGCAGCTTAACGTCAACCGCGGGTGAAAAACTGTTTTTT. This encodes CASSLTSTAGEKLFF.

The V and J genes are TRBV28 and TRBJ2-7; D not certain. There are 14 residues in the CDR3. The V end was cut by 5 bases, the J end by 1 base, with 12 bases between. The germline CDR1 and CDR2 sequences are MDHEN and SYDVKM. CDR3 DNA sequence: TGTGCCAGCAGTCCCGATCGGGTATCCTACGAGCAGTACTTC. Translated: CASSPDRVSYEQYF.

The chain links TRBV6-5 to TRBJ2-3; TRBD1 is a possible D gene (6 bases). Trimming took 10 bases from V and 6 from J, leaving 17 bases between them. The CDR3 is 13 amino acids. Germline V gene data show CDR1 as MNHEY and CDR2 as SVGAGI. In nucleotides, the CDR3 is TGTGCCACCCTCCACAGGGTCAGCGATACGCAGTATTTT. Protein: CATLHRVSDTQYF.

The CDR3 DNA is TGTGCCAGCAGCTTGCTAGCGGGAGGGCCAAGCACAGATACGCAGTATTTT. Translation: CASSLLAGGPSTDTQYF. V gene TRBV5-4 combines with J gene TRBJ2-3; 12 nucleotides line up with TRBD2. The ends lost 1 base at V and 0 bases at J; junction bases unmatched: 3. The CDR3 length is 17 residues. The germline gives CDR1 SGHNT, CDR2 YYREEE (reference sequence).

CDR3 sequence reads: CASSDQGLGTDTQYF. CDR3 DNA: TGTGCCAGCAGCGACCAGGGGTTGGGCACAGATACGCAGTATTTT. The chain combines TRBV11-3 with TRBJ2-3; perhaps TRBD1 as D (6 bases). Per the germline V gene, CDR1 is SGHNT and CDR2 is YENEEA. The ends were cut back, 5 bases at V and 1 base at J, with 13 bases in the middle. There are 15 residues in the CDR3.

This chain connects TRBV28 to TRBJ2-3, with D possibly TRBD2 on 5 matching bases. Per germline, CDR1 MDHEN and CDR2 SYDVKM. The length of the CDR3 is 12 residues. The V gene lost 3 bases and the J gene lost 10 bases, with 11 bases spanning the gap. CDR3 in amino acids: CASSFPSGAQYF. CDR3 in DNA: TGTGCCAGCAGTTTCCCATCCGGGGCGCAGTATTTT.